This is a list of T cell receptor beta chains from one sample in a study of T cell changes during pregnancy in multiple sclerosis. The assay was immunoSEQ multiplex PCR, and TCRdb's table has in-frame clones only and misses some. Altogether roughly 49,000 clones are present, about nine tenths being singletons, with the ten largest covering 1.3% to 1.5%. Specimen: peripheral blood, collected in the first trimester of pregnancy. Receptor source: a female donor in good health, enrolled as a control in a pregnancy study. The CDR3 runs from the conserved cysteine through the conserved F or W. Fields, in order: CDR3 DNA, CDR3 protein, clone size, J gene, D gene, V gene. The D gene is left open where the match is weak. Clone size is shown for a subset of rows, as once, few, many or a class of expanded clone.

cdr3_nt: TGTGCCAGCAGTAGCACAGGGATGAATCAGCCCCAGCATTTT; cdr3_aa: CASSSTGMNQPQHF; clone_size: .; j_call: TRBJ1-5; d_call: .; v_call: TRBV6-5
cdr3_nt: TGTGCCAGCTCACCGAGACTAGCGGGAGTGGGAGAGACCCAGTACTTC; cdr3_aa: CASSPRLAGVGETQYF; clone_size: .; j_call: TRBJ2-5; d_call: TRBD2; v_call: TRBV18
cdr3_nt: TGTGCCAGTACCCTGGACAGAAATAGCAATCAGCCCCAGCATTTT; cdr3_aa: CASTLDRNSNQPQHF; clone_size: .; j_call: TRBJ1-5; d_call: .; v_call: TRBV19
cdr3_nt: TGTGCCAGCAGCCAGACAGGTTCAGTAGATACGCAGTATTTT; cdr3_aa: CASSQTGSVDTQYF; clone_size: .; j_call: TRBJ2-3; d_call: .; v_call: TRBV6-5
cdr3_nt: TGTGCCAGCAGCGTTACGACTGAGGCTGAAGCTTTCTTT; cdr3_aa: CASSVTTEAEAFF; clone_size: .; j_call: TRBJ1-1; d_call: .; v_call: TRBV9
cdr3_nt: TGTGCCAGCAGCCAGGCGGGGGGGCAAGGGACCCAGTACTTC; cdr3_aa: CASSQAGGQGTQYF; clone_size: .; j_call: TRBJ2-5; d_call: TRBD2; v_call: TRBV7-7
cdr3_nt: TGTGCCAGCACGTCGACTAGCGGTCTTAGCTCCTACAATGAGCAGTTCTTC; cdr3_aa: CASTSTSGLSSYNEQFF; clone_size: .; j_call: TRBJ2-1; d_call: TRBD2; v_call: TRBV28
cdr3_nt: TGTGCCAGCAGTTCCGGACAGGGCGATGGCTACACCTTC; cdr3_aa: CASSSGQGDGYTF; clone_size: .; j_call: TRBJ1-2; d_call: TRBD1; v_call: TRBV6-1
cdr3_nt: TGTGCCAGCAGACCCCTTTACAGTTGGGTGGGCTCCTACGAGCAGTACTTC; cdr3_aa: CASRPLYSWVGSYEQYF; clone_size: once; j_call: TRBJ2-7; d_call: .; v_call: TRBV28
cdr3_nt: TGTGCCAGCAGCACAGGGGCGTGGACTGAAGCTTTCTTT; cdr3_aa: CASSTGAWTEAFF; clone_size: once; j_call: TRBJ1-1; d_call: TRBD1; v_call: TRBV7-9
cdr3_nt: TGTGCCAGCAGCCAAGACAGGGGGGTTGGTCAGCCCCAGCATTTT; cdr3_aa: CASSQDRGVGQPQHF; clone_size: .; j_call: TRBJ1-5; d_call: TRBD1; v_call: TRBV4-2
cdr3_nt: TGTGCCAGCAGTGCGGCCTGGGGGGTAAAAACTGAAGCTTTCTTT; cdr3_aa: CASSAAWGVKTEAFF; clone_size: .; j_call: TRBJ1-1; d_call: .; v_call: TRBV6-5
cdr3_nt: TGTGCCAGCAGCTCCTCTACGACTAGCGGAGTAACCGGGGAGCTGTTTTTT; cdr3_aa: CASSSSTTSGVTGELFF; clone_size: .; j_call: TRBJ2-2; d_call: TRBD2; v_call: TRBV7-6
cdr3_nt: TGCGCCAGCACGAGACCCGGGGGGACCAATGAGCAGTTCTTC; cdr3_aa: CASTRPGGTNEQFF; clone_size: few; j_call: TRBJ2-1; d_call: TRBD2; v_call: TRBV5-1
cdr3_nt: TGCGCCAGCAGCTTCCCTCCGCGGGCAGGGGGATACAATGAGCAGTTCTTC; cdr3_aa: CASSFPPRAGGYNEQFF; clone_size: once; j_call: TRBJ2-1; d_call: TRBD1; v_call: TRBV5-1
cdr3_nt: TGTGCCAGCAGCGTCTGGATAGCGGGAACCAATGAGCAGTTCTTC; cdr3_aa: CASSVWIAGTNEQFF; clone_size: .; j_call: TRBJ2-1; d_call: TRBD2; v_call: TRBV9
cdr3_nt: TGCGCCAGCAGCTGGACTGGGAACACCGGGGAGCTGTTTTTT; cdr3_aa: CASSWTGNTGELFF; clone_size: once; j_call: TRBJ2-2; d_call: .; v_call: TRBV5-1
cdr3_nt: TGTGCCTGGAGTGCCGTACAGGGGCGCTACACCTTC; cdr3_aa: CAWSAVQGRYTF; clone_size: .; j_call: TRBJ1-2; d_call: TRBD1; v_call: TRBV30
cdr3_nt: TGTGCCAGCGGGGGCCAGAGCAATCAGCCCCAGCATTTT; cdr3_aa: CASGGQSNQPQHF; clone_size: .; j_call: TRBJ1-5; d_call: .; v_call: TRBV7-9
cdr3_nt: TGCAGCGTCCGAACGGTAACAGAAAACATTCAGTACTTC; cdr3_aa: CSVRTVTENIQYF; clone_size: .; j_call: TRBJ2-4; d_call: .; v_call: TRBV29-1
cdr3_nt: TGTGCCAGCAGTCCCCGGGACAGCAAATACTATGGCTACACCTTC; cdr3_aa: CASSPRDSKYYGYTF; clone_size: .; j_call: TRBJ1-2; d_call: TRBD1; v_call: TRBV6-5
cdr3_nt: TGTGCCAGCAGAGCCGACAGGGGGGGGTTCTTC; cdr3_aa: CASRADRGGFF; clone_size: once; j_call: TRBJ2-1; d_call: TRBD1; v_call: TRBV2
cdr3_nt: TGTGCCAGCAGGCCCCGGCGGGAGGTCTTCAATGAGCAGTTCTTC; cdr3_aa: CASRPRREVFNEQFF; clone_size: once; j_call: TRBJ2-1; d_call: TRBD2; v_call: TRBV6-1
cdr3_nt: TGTGCCAGCAGCCAACTGGGACTACCATCAGATACGCAGTATTTT; cdr3_aa: CASSQLGLPSDTQYF; clone_size: .; j_call: TRBJ2-3; d_call: TRBD2; v_call: TRBV14
cdr3_nt: TGTGCCAGCAGTTTACCCCAGGACTATGGCTACACCTTC; cdr3_aa: CASSLPQDYGYTF; clone_size: .; j_call: TRBJ1-2; d_call: .; v_call: TRBV28
cdr3_nt: TGCGCCAGCAACCCAAAAGAACTACGAAATGAGCAGTTCTTC; cdr3_aa: CASNPKELRNEQFF; clone_size: once; j_call: TRBJ2-1; d_call: .; v_call: TRBV10-2
cdr3_nt: TGCAGCGCGAGGGGCGGGAGGTACTCCTACAATGAGCAGTTCTTC; cdr3_aa: CSARGGRYSYNEQFF; clone_size: .; j_call: TRBJ2-1; d_call: TRBD2; v_call: TRBV29-1
cdr3_nt: TGTGCCAGCAGTGCACAGGTTCCTAACTATGGCTACACCTTC; cdr3_aa: CASSAQVPNYGYTF; clone_size: once; j_call: TRBJ1-2; d_call: .; v_call: TRBV28